The TCR beta chain under discussion was sequenced for a study of blood T cell repertoires in COVID-19. Study information: Researchers got acute and convalescent COVID-19 samples from the United States, Italy and Spain.

Profiling relied on immunoSEQ multiplex PCR, and the TCRdb table lists in-frame clones only, not all of them. The table lists 50,000 to 75,000 clones, around 77% of them singletons, with about 22% in the top ten. CDR1 and CDR2 (germline): WSHSY, SAAADI. The ends lost 2 bases at V and 8 bases at J; junction bases unmatched: 6. This CDR3 spans 14 amino acids. The source material was peripheral blood. This chain connects TRBV10-2 to TRBJ1-2, with 9 bases aligning to TRBD1. This TCR derives from a man older than 75 with active or convalescent COVID-19. CDR3: CASSERGQGRGYTF. CDR3 DNA: TGCGCCAGCAGTGAGCGGGGACAGGGTCGGGGCTACACCTTC.